This T cell receptor (beta chain) comes out of a study of cytomegalovirus exposure and HLA in healthy donors. 13 Jbeta primers and 60 Vbeta primers were used for the PCR. TCRdb's table, derived via immunoSEQ multiplex PCR, lists solely in-frame clones and lacks some. The sample includes more than 100,000 clones, 60% to 85% of them seen just once. CDR1 SGHDN and CDR2 FVKESK come from the germline V gene. Trimming cost V 0 bases and J 5 bases, with 7 bases left between them. The CDR3 has 13 amino acids. The sequencing sample was made of PBMCs. The source of this sequence is a female donor in good health and CMV-seropositive. V is TRBV14 and J is TRBJ2-5; D not resolved. The CDR3 loop is CASSQEAWETQYF. The CDR3 region has the DNA TGTGCCAGCAGCCAAGAGGCTTGGGAGACCCAGTACTTC.